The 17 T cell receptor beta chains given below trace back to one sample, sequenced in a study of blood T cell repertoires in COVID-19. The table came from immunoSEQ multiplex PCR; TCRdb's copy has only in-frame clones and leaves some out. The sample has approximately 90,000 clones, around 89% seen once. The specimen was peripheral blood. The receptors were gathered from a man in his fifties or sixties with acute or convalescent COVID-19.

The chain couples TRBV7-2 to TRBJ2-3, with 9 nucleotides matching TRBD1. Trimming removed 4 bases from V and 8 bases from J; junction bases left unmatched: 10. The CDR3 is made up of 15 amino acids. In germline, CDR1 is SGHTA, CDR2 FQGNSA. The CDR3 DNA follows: TGTGCCAGCAGCTCCCGGGACAGGGATCGTCTTACGCAGTATTTT. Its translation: CASSSRDRDRLTQYF.

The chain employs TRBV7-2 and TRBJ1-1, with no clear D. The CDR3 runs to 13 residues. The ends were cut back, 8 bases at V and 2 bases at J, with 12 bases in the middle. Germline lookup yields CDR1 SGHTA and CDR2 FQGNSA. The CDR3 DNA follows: TGTGCCAGCGGAGGGCAACTAAACACTGAAGCTTTCTTT. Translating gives CASGGQLNTEAFF.

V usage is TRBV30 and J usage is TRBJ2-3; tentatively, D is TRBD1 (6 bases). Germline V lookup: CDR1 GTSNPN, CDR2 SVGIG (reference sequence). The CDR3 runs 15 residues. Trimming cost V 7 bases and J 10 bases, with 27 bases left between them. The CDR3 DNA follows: TGTGCCTACTCGATTATCCGGACAGCCCAAGGGGCGCAGTATTTT. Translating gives CAYSIIRTAQGAQYF.

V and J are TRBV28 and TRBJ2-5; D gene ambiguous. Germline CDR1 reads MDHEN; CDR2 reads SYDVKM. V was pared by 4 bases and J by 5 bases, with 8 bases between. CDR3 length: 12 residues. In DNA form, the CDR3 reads TGTGCCAGCAGTTCCCAATTGGAGACCCAGTACTTC. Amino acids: CASSSQLETQYF.

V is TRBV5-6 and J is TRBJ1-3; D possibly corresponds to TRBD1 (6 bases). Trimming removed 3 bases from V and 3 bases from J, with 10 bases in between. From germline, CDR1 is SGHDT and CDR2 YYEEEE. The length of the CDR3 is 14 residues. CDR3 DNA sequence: TGTGCCAGCAGCTCCGGGGGGCTTGGAAACACCATATATTTT. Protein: CASSSGGLGNTIYF. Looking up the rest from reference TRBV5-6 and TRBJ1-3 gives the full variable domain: DAGVTQSPTHLIKTRGQQVTLRCSPKSGHDTVSWYQQALGQGPQFIFQYYEEEERQRGNFPDRFSGHQFPNYSSELNVNALLLGDSALYLCASSSGGLGNTIYFGEGSWLTVV.

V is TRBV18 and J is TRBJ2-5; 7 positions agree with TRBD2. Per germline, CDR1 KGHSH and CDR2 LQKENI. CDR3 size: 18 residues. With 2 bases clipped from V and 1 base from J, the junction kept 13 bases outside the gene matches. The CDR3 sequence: CASSPTAILTGGQETQYF. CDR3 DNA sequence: TGTGCCAGCTCACCAACGGCCATACTAACGGGGGGCCAAGAGACCCAGTACTTC.

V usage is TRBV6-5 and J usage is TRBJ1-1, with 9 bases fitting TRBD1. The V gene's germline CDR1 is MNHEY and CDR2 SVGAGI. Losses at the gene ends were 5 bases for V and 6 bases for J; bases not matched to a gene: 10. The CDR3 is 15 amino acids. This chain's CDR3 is CASSPILTGGAEAFF. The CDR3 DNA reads TGTGCCAGCAGTCCCATCTTGACAGGGGGGGCTGAAGCTTTCTTT.

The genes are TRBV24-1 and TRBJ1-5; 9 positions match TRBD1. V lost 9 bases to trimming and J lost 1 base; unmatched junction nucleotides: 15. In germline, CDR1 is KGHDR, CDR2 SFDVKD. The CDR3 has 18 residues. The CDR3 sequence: CATDLKLQGAESNQPQHF. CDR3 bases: TGTGCCACCGACTTAAAACTACAGGGGGCAGAGAGCAATCAGCCCCAGCATTTT.

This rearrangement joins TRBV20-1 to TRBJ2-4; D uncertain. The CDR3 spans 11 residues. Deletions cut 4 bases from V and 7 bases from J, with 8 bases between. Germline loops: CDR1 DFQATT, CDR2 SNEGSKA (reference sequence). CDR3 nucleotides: TGCAGTGCTATTGGGCCCAACATTCAGTACTTC. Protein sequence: CSAIGPNIQYF.

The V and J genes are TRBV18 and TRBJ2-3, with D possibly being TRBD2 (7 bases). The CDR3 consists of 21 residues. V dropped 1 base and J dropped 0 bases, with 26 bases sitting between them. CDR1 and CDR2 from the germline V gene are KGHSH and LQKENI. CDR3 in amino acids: CASSPRPTRRGPLFSTDTQYF. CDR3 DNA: TGTGCCAGCTCACCACGTCCTACGCGGCGGGGGCCTCTTTTTAGCACAGATACGCAGTATTTT.

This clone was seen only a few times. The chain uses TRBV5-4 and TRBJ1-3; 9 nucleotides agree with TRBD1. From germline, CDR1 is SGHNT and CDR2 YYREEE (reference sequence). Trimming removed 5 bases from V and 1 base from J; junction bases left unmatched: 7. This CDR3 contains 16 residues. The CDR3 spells CASSPGQGRSGNTIYF. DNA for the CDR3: TGTGCCAGCAGTCCAGGACAGGGGAGGTCTGGAAACACCATATATTTT.

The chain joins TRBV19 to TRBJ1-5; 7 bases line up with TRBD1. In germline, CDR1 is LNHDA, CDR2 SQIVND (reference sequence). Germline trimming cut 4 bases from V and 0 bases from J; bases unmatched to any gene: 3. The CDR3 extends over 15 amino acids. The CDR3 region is CASSTRQGSNQPQHF. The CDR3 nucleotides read TGTGCCAGTAGTACTCGACAGGGTAGCAATCAGCCCCAGCATTTT. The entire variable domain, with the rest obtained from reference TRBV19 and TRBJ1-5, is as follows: DGGITQSPKYLFRKEGQNVTLSCEQNLNHDAMYWYRQDPGQGLRLIYYSQIVNDFQKGDIAEGYSVSREKKESFPLTVTSAQKNPTAFYLCASSTRQGSNQPQHFGDGTRLSIL.

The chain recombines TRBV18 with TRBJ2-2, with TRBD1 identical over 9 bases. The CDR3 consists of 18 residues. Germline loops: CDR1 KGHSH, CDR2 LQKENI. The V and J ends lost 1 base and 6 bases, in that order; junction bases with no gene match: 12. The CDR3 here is CASSPLPQGATTSGELFF. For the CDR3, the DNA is TGTGCCAGCTCACCACTTCCACAGGGGGCGACCACCTCCGGGGAGCTGTTTTTT.

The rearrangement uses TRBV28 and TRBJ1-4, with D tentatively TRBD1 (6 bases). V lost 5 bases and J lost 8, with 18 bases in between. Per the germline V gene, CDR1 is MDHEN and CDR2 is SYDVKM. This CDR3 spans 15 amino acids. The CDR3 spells CASSGRTVGREKLFF. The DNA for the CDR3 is TGTGCCAGCAGTGGGCGGACAGTAGGCCGCGAAAAACTGTTTTTT.

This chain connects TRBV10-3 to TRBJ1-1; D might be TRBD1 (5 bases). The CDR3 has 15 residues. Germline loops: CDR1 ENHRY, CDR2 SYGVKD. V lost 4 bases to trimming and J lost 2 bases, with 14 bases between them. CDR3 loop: CAISAETVGNTEAFF. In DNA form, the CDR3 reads TGTGCCATCAGTGCAGAGACAGTGGGTAACACTGAAGCTTTCTTT.

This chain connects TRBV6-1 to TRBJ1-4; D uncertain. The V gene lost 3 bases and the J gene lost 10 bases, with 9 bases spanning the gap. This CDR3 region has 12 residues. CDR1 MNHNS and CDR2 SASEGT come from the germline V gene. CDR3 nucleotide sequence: TGTGCCAGCAGTGACAGGCGGGGAAAACTGTTTTTT. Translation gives CASSDRRGKLFF.

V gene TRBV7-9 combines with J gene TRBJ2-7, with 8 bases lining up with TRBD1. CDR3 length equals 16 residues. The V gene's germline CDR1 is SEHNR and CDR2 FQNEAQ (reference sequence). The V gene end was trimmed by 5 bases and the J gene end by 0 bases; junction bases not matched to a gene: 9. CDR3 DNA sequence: TGTGCCAGCAGCCTCCCGGGGACAGGTAGCTCCTACGAGCAGTACTTC. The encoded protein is CASSLPGTGSSYEQYF.